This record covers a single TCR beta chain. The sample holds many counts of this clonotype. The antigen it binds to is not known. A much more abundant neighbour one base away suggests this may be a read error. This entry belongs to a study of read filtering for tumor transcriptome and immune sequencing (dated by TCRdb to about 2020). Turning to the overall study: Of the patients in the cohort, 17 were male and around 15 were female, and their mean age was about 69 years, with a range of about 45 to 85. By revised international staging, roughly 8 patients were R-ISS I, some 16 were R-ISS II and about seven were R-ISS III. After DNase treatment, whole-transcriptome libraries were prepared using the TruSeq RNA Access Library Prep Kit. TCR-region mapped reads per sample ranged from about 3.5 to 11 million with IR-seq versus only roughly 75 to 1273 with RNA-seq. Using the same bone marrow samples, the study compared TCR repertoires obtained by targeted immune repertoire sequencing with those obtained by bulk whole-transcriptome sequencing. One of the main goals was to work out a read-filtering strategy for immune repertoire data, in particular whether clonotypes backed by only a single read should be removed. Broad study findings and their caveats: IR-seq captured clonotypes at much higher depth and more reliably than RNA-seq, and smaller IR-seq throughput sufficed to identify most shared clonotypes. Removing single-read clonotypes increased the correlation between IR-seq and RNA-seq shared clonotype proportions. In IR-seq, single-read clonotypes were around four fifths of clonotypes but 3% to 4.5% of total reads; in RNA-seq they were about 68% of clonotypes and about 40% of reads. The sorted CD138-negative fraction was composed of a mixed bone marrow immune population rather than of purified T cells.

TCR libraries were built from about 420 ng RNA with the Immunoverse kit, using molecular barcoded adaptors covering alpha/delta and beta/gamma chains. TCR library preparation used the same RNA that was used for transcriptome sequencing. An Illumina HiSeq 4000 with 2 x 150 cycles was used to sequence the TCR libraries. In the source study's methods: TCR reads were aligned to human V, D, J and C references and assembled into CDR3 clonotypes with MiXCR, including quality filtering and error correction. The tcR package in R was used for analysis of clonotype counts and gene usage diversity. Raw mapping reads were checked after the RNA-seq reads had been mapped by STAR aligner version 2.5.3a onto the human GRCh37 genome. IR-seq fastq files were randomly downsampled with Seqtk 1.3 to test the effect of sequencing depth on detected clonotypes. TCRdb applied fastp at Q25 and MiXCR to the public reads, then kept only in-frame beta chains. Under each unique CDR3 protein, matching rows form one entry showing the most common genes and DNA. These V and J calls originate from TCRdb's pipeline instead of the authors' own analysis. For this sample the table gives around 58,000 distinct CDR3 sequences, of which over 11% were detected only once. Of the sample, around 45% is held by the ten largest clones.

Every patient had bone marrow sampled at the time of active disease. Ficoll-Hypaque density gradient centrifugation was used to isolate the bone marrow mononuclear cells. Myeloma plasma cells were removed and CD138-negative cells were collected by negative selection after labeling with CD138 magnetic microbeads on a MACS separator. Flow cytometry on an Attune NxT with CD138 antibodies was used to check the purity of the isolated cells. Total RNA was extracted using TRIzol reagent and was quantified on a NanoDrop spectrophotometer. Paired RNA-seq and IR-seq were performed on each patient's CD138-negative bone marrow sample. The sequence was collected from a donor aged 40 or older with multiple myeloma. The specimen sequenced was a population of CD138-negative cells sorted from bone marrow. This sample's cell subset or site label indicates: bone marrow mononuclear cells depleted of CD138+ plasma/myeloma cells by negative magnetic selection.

The encoded CDR3 is CASSSLPGQFF. The nucleotide sequence reads as follows: TGTGCCAGCAGCTCCCTCCCAGGGCAGTTCTTC. The chain employs TRBV7-2 and TRBJ2-1; the D gene is unclear. V lost 4 bases and J lost 12 bases; the stretch between them is 10 bases long. Spanning cysteine to phenylalanine, the CDR3 consists of 11 amino acids. The sequence is cut down to CDR3 DNA, 33 bases in frame from base 1. CDR1 SGHTA and CDR2 FQGNSA are derived from the germline V gene.